The source of this T cell receptor (beta chain) is a study of T cell changes during pregnancy in multiple sclerosis (dated 2019 in TCRdb). Background on the whole study: Changes in the T cell repertoire over the course of pregnancy were examined in this study in women with multiple sclerosis.

The method was the immunoSEQ multiplex PCR assay. TCRdb's version of the immuneACCESS table is confined to in-frame rearrangements and falls short of the full clone set. An unresolved V gene accounts for under half of the shortfall where checked; the remainder is of unknown origin. The sample data list about 120,000 clones, and 93% of these were observed just once. The top ten clones comprise under 7% of the sample. Points on this clone: Its binding antigen is unknown. Base qualities were left out, and no much larger clone turns up one base away.

There are 15 amino acids in the CDR3, from cysteine to phenylalanine inclusive. Only CDR3 DNA remains: 45 bases, in frame from the first base. V is clipped by 0 bases and J by 3 bases, and the sequence between their germline boundaries is 10 bases long. CDR1 and CDR2 were assigned from the germline V gene as SGDLS and YYNGEE. The source was peripheral blood, collected before pregnancy. The TCR originated in a female donor with multiple sclerosis, enrolled in a pregnancy study. The chain joins TRBV9 to TRBJ1-5; matching of 6 bases hints at TRBD1 as the D gene. The CDR3 protein is CASSVGTGHNQPQHF. The DNA is TGTGCCAGCAGCGTAGGTACAGGGCACAATCAGCCCCAGCATTTT. Extended through the reference TRBV9 and TRBJ1-5 proteins, this CDR3 yields the full variable domain: DSGVTQTPKHLITATGQRVTLRCSPRSGDLSVYWYQQSLDQGLQFLIQYYNGEERAKGNILERFSAQQFPDLHSELNLSSLELGDSALYFCASSVGTGHNQPQHFGDGTRLSIL.